Presented here are 3 T cell receptor beta chains from one specimen sequenced in a study of T cell responses to AZD1222 COVID-19 vaccine. Assay used: immunoSEQ multiplex PCR; TCRdb lists only in-frame clones, some missing. In the table there are some 130,000 clones, about 90% of which are singletons. The sequences come from peripheral blood, collected 28 days after the second AZD1222 dose. These receptor sequences come from an adult who received the AZD1222 COVID-19 vaccine.

This clone was found once. The CDR3 DNA is TGTGCCAGCAGCCCAGGTAGAGGGGCAGATACGCAGTATTTT. This sequence encodes CASSPGRGADTQYF. This chain uses TRBV11-3 with TRBJ2-3; D may be TRBD1 or TRBD2 (5 bases each). Germline CDR1 reads SGHNT; CDR2 reads YENEEA. V lost 5 bases and J 4 bases, leaving 13 bases between the germline ends. The CDR3 runs 14 residues.

The chain joins TRBV28 to TRBJ2-1; 8 nucleotides agree with TRBD1. The CDR3 has 14 amino acids. V dropped 5 bases and J dropped 7; count of bases not matched to a gene: 7. Germline CDR1 reads MDHEN; CDR2 reads SYDVKM. CDR3 DNA sequence: TGTGCCAGCAGTAGCACAGGGGGTGTGAATGAGCAGTTCTTC. Its protein product is CASSSTGGVNEQFF.

This chain links TRBV15 with TRBJ1-5; TRBD1 is a possible D gene (6 bases). The V end lost 9 bases, the J end lost 2 bases, and 11 bases lay between the germline ends. Germline V gene sequence: CDR1 LNHNV, CDR2 YYDKDF (reference sequence). The CDR3 runs to 13 residues. The DNA of the CDR3 is TGTGCCACGAGGGGGGCCGGCAATCAGCCCCAGCATTTT. The encoded protein is CATRGAGNQPQHF.